These T cell receptor beta chains were read from a single sample in a study of T cells in Graves' hyperthyroidism and ophthalmopathy. One entry per CDR3 protein results from TCRdb running MiXCR on the multiplex PCR reads. The data show 250,000 or so distinct CDR3 sequences, 15% to 20% seen once. The sample taken for sequencing was blood. These receptors were taken from a young woman with Graves' ophthalmopathy. Both conserved end residues are part of each CDR3. A D gene is named only where the DNA matches it firmly. Part of the rows lack a size; the others show once, few, many or a class for expanded clones.

TRBV7-2	-	TRBJ2-1	many	TGTGCCAGCAGTCCCCAACCGGGGTCGTACAATGAGCAGTTCTTC	CASSPQPGSYNEQFF
TRBV24-1	TRBD2	TRBJ2-1	-	TGTGCCACCAGTAATGGGACTAGCGGGAGGTATGAGCAGTTCTTC	CATSNGTSGRYEQFF
TRBV19	-	TRBJ1-4	many	TGTGCCAGTAGTACTTCCCCCGGACAAAGAAATCCGTGGGATGAAAAACTGTTTTTT	CASSTSPGQRNPWDEKLFF
TRBV27	-	TRBJ1-1	many	TGTGCCAGCAGCCTAACCGCCGGGGGGAACACTGAAGCTTTCTTT	CASSLTAGGNTEAFF
TRBV20-1	TRBD1	TRBJ1-1	-	TGCAGTGCTCCGGACAGGGAAGTGGGAAACACTGAAGCTTTCTTT	CSAPDREVGNTEAFF
TRBV5-1	TRBD2	TRBJ2-1	many	TGTGCCAGCAGCTTAGGGGGGACTAGCGGTTACAATGAGCAGTTCTTC	CASSLGGTSGYNEQFF
TRBV6-1	-	TRBJ1-5	many	TGTGCCAGCAGTACCCAGGGCCTCGGCCAGCCCCAGCATTTT	CASSTQGLGQPQHF
TRBV7-2	-	TRBJ2-7	many	TGTGCCAGCAGCGCTTCGGCCTGGATAAAGCACGCCTACGAGCAGTACTTC	CASSASAWIKHAYEQYF
TRBV7-9	-	TRBJ2-1	many	TGTGCCAGCAGCTTAGCGGTGGGCGGGCGAGACGAGCAGTTCTTC	CASSLAVGGRDEQFF
TRBV19	TRBD2	TRBJ2-3	-	TGTGCCAGTACGACTAGCGGGAGTTCTGCAGATGCACAGTATTTT	CASTTSGSSADAQYF
TRBV19	TRBD1	TRBJ1-5	-	TGTGCCAGTAGTCCAGGACAGGGCGGGGGTCAGCCCCAGCATTTT	CASSPGQGGGQPQHF
TRBV7-8	TRBD2	TRBJ2-1	many	TGTGCCAGCAGCTCAGGGACTAGTCGGGGGAGAAATGAGCAGTTCTTC	CASSSGTSRGRNEQFF
TRBV15	TRBD1	TRBJ2-7	many	TGTGCCACCAGCAGGGAGACAGGGGGGTACGAGCAGTACTTC	CATSRETGGYEQYF
TRBV24-1	-	TRBJ2-1	many	TGTGCCACCAGTGGGAGTAGCTGGGATGAGCAGTTCTTC	CATSGSSWDEQFF
TRBV6-2/TRBV6-3	TRBD1	TRBJ2-2	many	TGTGCCATCGGACAGGGGGCGACCGGGGAGCTGTTTTTT	CAIGQGATGELFF
TRBV6-1	-	TRBJ1-1	many	TGTGCCAGCAGTTCCGCAGGGGCCACTGAAGCTTTCTTT	CASSSAGATEAFF
TRBV9	-	TRBJ2-7	-	TGTGCCAGCAGCGTAGGGCAGGGCAAGAGCGAGCAGTACTTC	CASSVGQGKSEQYF
TRBV5-1	-	TRBJ2-1	many	TGCGCCAGCAGATCAACAGGGGACTACTGGTTCTTC	CASRSTGDYWFF
TRBV10-2	TRBD1	TRBJ1-1	-	TGCGCCAGCAGTGATGGGGGACAGGTGAACACTGAAGCTTTCTTT	CASSDGGQVNTEAFF
TRBV27	-	TRBJ1-6	many	TGTGCCAGCAGTCCCTTTGGAGGGGCCCTCCACTTT	CASSPFGGALHF
TRBV28	-	TRBJ1-5	many	TGTGCCAGCAGTTTGAGCAAGAATAGCAATCAGCCCCAGCATTTT	CASSLSKNSNQPQHF
TRBV12-3/TRBV12-4	-	TRBJ2-7	-	TGTGCCAGCAGTTTATACGGCTCCCTGAGGACCTACGAGCAGTACTTC	CASSLYGSLRTYEQYF
TRBV20-1	TRBD2	TRBJ2-1	many	TGCAGTGCTAGTAGTCTAGCGGGACACAATGAGCAGTTCTTC	CSASSLAGHNEQFF
TRBV5-6	-	TRBJ2-7	-	TGTGCCAGCAGCTTGGTGGGTCAGCCCTACGAGCAGTACTTC	CASSLVGQPYEQYF
TRBV30	-	TRBJ1-1	many	TGTGCCTGGAGGCCCATTTTGGGAAACACTGAAGCTTTCTTT	CAWRPILGNTEAFF
TRBV6-1	TRBD1	TRBJ1-5	many	TGTGCCAGCAGTTTCCCCCCCCCTGACAGGGTGAACAATCAGCCCCAGCATTTT	CASSFPPPDRVNNQPQHF
TRBV20-1	-	TRBJ1-2	many	TGCAGTGCTAGAGTCGAACTTGGGACAACTGGCTACACCTTC	CSARVELGTTGYTF
TRBV27	-	TRBJ2-3	-	TGTGCCTCACGCTTGGGGGCAACAGATACGCAGTATTTT	CASRLGATDTQYF
TRBV27	-	TRBJ2-5	many	TGTGCCAGCAGGAGGGCTAGTGAAGAGACCCAGTACTTC	CASRRASEETQYF
TRBV28	-	TRBJ1-2	many	TGTGCCAGCAGGGACCGAGCTAACTATGGCTACACCTTC	CASRDRANYGYTF
TRBV6-1	-	TRBJ1-2	many	TGTGCCAGCAGTGAATGGGGACCAACATATGGCTACACCTTC	CASSEWGPTYGYTF
TRBV5-6	TRBD2	TRBJ2-1	many	TGTGCCAGCAGCTTGGCTTCTCGCGGGAGCTCCTACAATGAGCAGTTCTTC	CASSLASRGSSYNEQFF
TRBV18	TRBD2	TRBJ2-7	many	TGTGCCAGCTCACCGACCCCCCGACTAGCAAGAACCTACGAGCAGTACTTC	CASSPTPRLARTYEQYF
TRBV28	TRBD2	TRBJ2-3	many	TGTGCCAGCAGTTCGTACGGCGGGACTAGCGGGGGACTACTTAGTGCGCAGTATTTT	CASSSYGGTSGGLLSAQYF
TRBV5-5	-	TRBJ2-7	many	TGTGCCAGCACCCGGAGGGTAGCGGAGAGCTCCTACGAGCAGTACTTC	CASTRRVAESSYEQYF
TRBV30	-	TRBJ1-6	many	TGTGCCTGGAGTCACTCCGTGAGGCAGTATAATTCACCCCTCCACTTT	CAWSHSVRQYNSPLHF
TRBV20-1	-	TRBJ2-6	many	TGCAGTGCTCAACTTAGGACTTCTGGGGCCAACGTCCTGACTTTC	CSAQLRTSGANVLTF
TRBV6-1	-	TRBJ1-5	many	TGTGCCAGCAGTTCGAATCAAGGGGGGAAAGATCAGCCCCAGCATTTT	CASSSNQGGKDQPQHF
TRBV6-4	TRBD2	TRBJ2-1	few	TGTGCCAGCAGCCAGCAGGGACTAGCGGGAGATGAGCAGTTCTTC	CASSQQGLAGDEQFF
TRBV19	TRBD1	TRBJ1-1	-	TGTGCCAGTAGGGCCCGCGGGACAGGGGCGGAGGCGGAAGCTTTCTTT	CASRARGTGAEAEAFF
TRBV11-1	TRBD1	TRBJ2-3	many	TGTGCCAGCAGCCCGGAGCCAGGGGGTACGCAGTATTTT	CASSPEPGGTQYF
TRBV24-1	-	TRBJ2-6	many	TGTGCCACCAGTGATTCCGGACACGGTGGGGCCAACGTCCTGACTTTC	CATSDSGHGGANVLTF
TRBV10-3	TRBD2	TRBJ2-1	-	TGTGCCATCAGTGAGAACCTAGCGGATTACAATGAGCAGTTCTTC	CAISENLADYNEQFF
TRBV7-2	-	TRBJ1-1	many	TGTGCCAGCAGCTTATGGACAGAGAACACTGAAGCTTTCTTT	CASSLWTENTEAFF
TRBV30	TRBD2	TRBJ2-1	many	TGTGCCTGGAGCCGATTAGCGGGGAAATACGATGAGCAGTTCTTC	CAWSRLAGKYDEQFF
TRBV7-9	-	TRBJ2-3	many	TGTGCCAGCAGCTTAGCCCTGTACGGCGGTACAGATACGCAGTATTTT	CASSLALYGGTDTQYF
TRBV6-1	-	TRBJ1-5	-	TGTGCCAGCAGATTTGGGGAAGGATATAGCAATCAGCCCCAGCATTTT	CASRFGEGYSNQPQHF
TRBV5-1	-	TRBJ2-1	many	TGCGCCAGCAGCGCAGCCCTTAGCGAGAGCTCCTACAATGAGCAGTTCTTC	CASSAALSESSYNEQFF
TRBV7-2	TRBD1	TRBJ2-3	many	TGTGCCAGCAGCTCGCGGACAGGAGGAGATACGCAGTATTTT	CASSSRTGGDTQYF
TRBV19	TRBD1	TRBJ1-1	many	TGTGCCAGTATCGACAGGGGAGCGACAGGGCTTAAGACTGAAGCTTTCTTT	CASIDRGATGLKTEAFF
TRBV19	TRBD2	TRBJ2-1	-	TGTGCCAGTAGTTTCGGACTAGCGGGAGCCGGACTGGGCTCCTACAATGAGCAGTTCTTC	CASSFGLAGAGLGSYNEQFF
TRBV12-3/TRBV12-4	TRBD2	TRBJ2-3	many	TGTGCCAGCAGTTTAGGGGCGGGAGGTGTAAATACGCAGTATTTT	CASSLGAGGVNTQYF
TRBV6-2/TRBV6-3	TRBD1	TRBJ2-7	many	TGTGCCAGCAGTTCGACAGGGGGCAACGAGCAGTACTTC	CASSSTGGNEQYF
TRBV20-1	TRBD2	TRBJ2-3	-	TGCAGTGCTAGTGGGGCGGGGGGTCTTGCAGATACGCAGTATTTT	CSASGAGGLADTQYF
TRBV6-2/TRBV6-3	TRBD2	TRBJ2-1	many	TGTGCCAGCAGTTACTCGATTGGGACTAGCGGGATTTATGAGCAGTTCTTC	CASSYSIGTSGIYEQFF